What follows are 20 T cell receptor beta chains derived from one specimen sequenced in a study of T cell clonality in common variable immunodeficiency (dated by TCRdb to the mid-2010s). Library prep was done by the immunoSEQ multiplex PCR assay. TCRdb limited this immuneACCESS table to in-frame rearrangements with V and J called. A share of clones is missing; checked studies link under half to unresolved V genes, and the rest is unexplained. Listed for this sample are some 52,000 clones, none observed only a single time. The leading ten clones occupy roughly 3.5% of the sample. The specimen was peripheral blood mononuclear cells. The origin of the receptors is a person between 18 and 70 years old in good health.

A remark on this clone: With the read ending 3 residues before the CDR3 end, the germline J gene is used to fill in that end. V usage is TRBV7-6 and J usage is TRBJ2-1; 15 positions agree with TRBD2. J gave up 5 bases and V 7 bases, and 9 bases lay outside the gene matches. The CDR3 is 17 residues long. CDR1 is SGHVS and CDR2 is FNYEAQ in the germline V gene. CDR3 region: CASIPGLAGGMDNEQFF. The covered CDR3 bases are TGTGCCAGCATCCCAGGACTAGCGGGAGGGATGGACAATGAG.

Concerning this clone: The read gets to within 3 residues of the CDR3 end, and the germline J gene fills in the rest. V is TRBV7-9 and J is TRBJ1-1; 8 bases fit TRBD1. Trimming cost V 1 base and J 3 bases; bases outside gene matches: 4. The germline CDR1 and CDR2 sequences are SEHNR and FQNEAQ (reference sequence). The CDR3 length is 15 residues. Partial CDR3 DNA: TGTGCCAGCAGCTTAGGTCAGGGGGCCGACACTGAA. It yields the protein CASSLGQGADTE. The full-length CDR3 reads as CASSLGQGADTEAFF.

Many counts were recorded for this clone. The read ends 3 residues shy of where the CDR3 ends; the end is completed using the germline J gene. The chain combines TRBV29-1 with TRBJ2-2, with D possibly TRBD1 on 6 matching bases. The V and J ends lost 6 bases and 1 base respectively, with 12 bases between them. Germline CDR1 and CDR2: SQVTM and ANQGSEA. The CDR3 covers 14 residues. Partial CDR3 DNA: TGCAGCGTAGAAAGCAGGGGGAACACCGGGGAG. Its translation: CSVESRGNTGE. The complete CDR3 reads CSVESRGNTGELFF.

This clone showed up many times. The read comes to an end 3 residues before the CDR3 does, leaving the germline J gene to fill in the end. The chain combines TRBV18 with TRBJ2-7, with D uncertain. Per germline, CDR1 KGHSH and CDR2 LQKENI. Between the trimmed V and J ends, which lost 1 base and 0 bases, there was a span of 10 bases. The CDR3 loop spans 15 amino acids. The CDR3 sequence is CASSPQSLSSYEQYF. The sequenced part of the CDR3 DNA is TGTGCCAGCTCACCACAATCCCTCTCCTCCTACGAG.

Only a few counts were recorded for this clone. The sequence runs out 3 residues before the end of the CDR3; the remainder is reconstructed from the germline J gene. This chain uses TRBV20-1 with TRBJ1-2; 8 bases are shared with TRBD1. The CDR3 contains 16 residues. Looked up from germline, CDR1 is DFQATT and CDR2 is SNEGSKA (reference sequence). CDR3 in amino acids: CSARKVLGQEPYEYTF. CDR3 bases read: TGCAGTGCTCGGAAGGTTTTGGGACAGGAACCCTACGAG.

This clone was detected many times. Read coverage stops 3 residues before the CDR3 terminus; the germline J gene supplies the remainder. V usage is TRBV6-2 or TRBV6-3 and J usage is TRBJ2-3; D remains ambiguous. The germline gives CDR1 MNHEY, CDR2 SVGEGT. The CDR3 contains 13 residues. With 7 bases removed from V and 0 bases from J, the gap between germline ends came to 8 bases. CDR3 DNA (partial): TGTGCCAGCACCCCCCAAAGCACAGATACG. This translates into CASTPQSTDT. The entire CDR3 is CASTPQSTDTQYF.

This clone was counted many times. The read ends 3 residues early relative to the CDR3; the germline J gene fills the gap. The chain has TRBV5-1 and TRBJ2-6, with D possibly matching TRBD1 (6 bases). With 0 bases removed from V and 4 bases from J, the gap between germline ends came to 11 bases. Germline CDR1 is SGHRS and CDR2 is YFSETQ. The CDR3 sequence is 16 residues long. This chain's CDR3 is CASSLAWGRGANVLTF. The sequenced CDR3 bases are TGCGCCAGCAGCTTGGCGTGGGGGCGCGGGGCCAACGTC.

The table lists this clone with many counts. The CDR3 extends 3 residues past the end of the read, so its final part is completed from the germline J gene. The V call is TRBV5-6, the J call TRBJ1-2; no definite D call. The CDR3 has 13 residues. Deletions cut 4 bases from V and 6 bases from J, with 13 bases between. CDR1 is SGHDT, CDR2 YYEEEE, per germline. The sequenced CDR3 bases are TGTGCCAGCAGCCGGGGAACGACTAATGGC. It is translated as CASSRGTTNG. The whole CDR3 sequence is CASSRGTTNGYTF.

This clone appeared many times. The read terminates 3 residues before the CDR3 end, so the remaining end is supplied by the germline J gene. J is TRBJ2-4 and V is TRBV29-1; 12 bases match TRBD2. The CDR3 consists of 13 residues. Germline V gene sequence: CDR1 SQVTM, CDR2 ANQGSEA. The sequenced part of the CDR3 DNA is TGCAGCGTTGGAAAAGGGACTAGCGGGATT. Its translation is CSVGKGTSGI. The entire CDR3 sequence reads CSVGKGTSGIQYF.

A word on this clone: The sequence runs out 3 residues before the end of the CDR3; the remainder is reconstructed from the germline J gene. This sequence joins TRBV19 and TRBJ2-7, with a tentative D call TRBD2 (5 bases). This CDR3 is 15 amino acids long. Trimming stripped 0 bases from V and 6 bases from J, with 15 bases between. CDR1 is LNHDA and CDR2 is SQIVND in the germline V gene (reference sequence). The CDR3 DNA, read in part, is TGTGCCAGTAGTATAGATCGGCGGGCGTCAGGCGAG. This codes for CASSIDRRASGE. The whole CDR3 sequence is CASSIDRRASGEQYF.

Many counts were recorded for this clone. The read is 3 residues too short to cover the CDR3 end, so that end is filled in from the germline J gene. This sequence joins TRBV29-1 and TRBJ2-3; D might be TRBD2 (6 bases). V lost 4 bases and J lost 3, with 11 bases in between. CDR3 length: 13 amino acids. CDR1 SQVTM and CDR2 ANQGSEA come from the germline V gene. The CDR3 here is CSVVQEGTDTQYF. Partial CDR3 DNA: TGCAGCGTTGTGCAGGAGGGGACAGATACG.

This clone was detected many times. The CDR3 goes on 3 residues after the read ends, and that part is filled in from the germline J gene. The chain employs TRBV19 and TRBJ1-1; TRBD1 matches at 8 bases. The CDR3 runs 15 residues. Trimming removed 5 bases from V and 4 bases from J; junction bases left unmatched: 9. Germline V CDR1 and CDR2: LNHDA, SQIVND (reference sequence). CDR3 DNA, as far as it was read: TGTGCCAGTAGTCCCCGCAGGGGGCAGGTCACTGAA. Its translation is CASSPRRGQVTE. The whole CDR3 reads CASSPRRGQVTEAFF. The full variable domain, its missing parts supplied by reference TRBV19 and TRBJ1-1, is DGGITQSPKYLFRKEGQNVTLSCEQNLNHDAMYWYRQDPGQGLRLIYYSQIVNDFQKGDIAEGYSVSREKKESFPLTVTSAQKNPTAFYLCASSPRRGQVTEAFFGQGTRLTVV.

This clone was detected many times. With the read ending 3 residues before the CDR3 end, the germline J gene is used to fill in that end. The genes are TRBV5-6 and TRBJ1-2, with unresolved D. Germline V gene data show CDR1 as SGHDT and CDR2 as YYEEEE. The CDR3 totals 13 residues. The covered CDR3 bases are TGTGCCAGCAGCAACGACGGACTCTACGGC. Translating gives CASSNDGLYG. The CDR3 reads in full as CASSNDGLYGYTF.

This clone was seen a few times. Relative to the germline gene, one junction end is altered; a read error may explain this. The read ends 3 residues before the CDR3 terminus; that terminus is restored from the germline J gene. The chain is built from TRBV2 and TRBJ1-3; TRBD1 aligns across 7 bases. The CDR3 contains 16 residues. Germline-derived CDR1 and CDR2 are SNHLY and FYNNEI. Partial CDR3 DNA: TGTGCCAGCACCAGGGCCCGGACGGCAGGGGGAAACACA. Translated, it gives CASTRARTAGGNT. The CDR3 in its entirety is CASTRARTAGGNTIYF.

Comments on this clone: The CDR3 is cut off 3 residues early in the read; its end comes from the germline J gene. The gene calls are TRBV5-4 and TRBJ2-7, with 10 bases aligning to TRBD2. Germline V gene data show CDR1 as SGHNT and CDR2 as YYREEE (reference sequence). CDR3 size: 14 residues. V was pared by 4 bases and J by 6 bases, with 7 bases of the junction left unmatched. CDR3 bases read: TGTGCCAGCAGCCTCCTAGCGGGGGACTCCGAG. Protein sequence: CASSLLAGDSE. The CDR3 reads in full as CASSLLAGDSEQYF.

This clone was picked up many times. The CDR3 end falls 3 residues outside the read, so it is completed with the germline J gene. The V gene is TRBV7-3, the J gene TRBJ2-2, with 8 bases matching TRBD2. Trimming at V came to 4 bases and at J to 2 bases, leaving 3 bases not matched to a gene. The CDR3 length is 15 residues. Germline V gene sequence: CDR1 SGHTA, CDR2 FQGTGA. The CDR3 sequence: CASSSSGSNTGELFF. The part of the CDR3 DNA that was read is TGTGCCAGCAGCTCAAGCGGGAGTAACACCGGGGAG.

This clone was seen ten or more times. One junction end does not reproduce the germline sequence, and a read error may be involved. The sequenced CDR3 bases are TGTGCTAGCAGCTTAGACAGGGGGGACAATGAG. It translates to CASSLDRGDNE. The CDR3 as a whole reads CASSLDRGDNEQFF. This sequence joins TRBV7-7 and TRBJ2-1; 9 bases map to TRBD1. With the read ending 3 residues before the CDR3 end, the germline J gene is used to fill in that end. The germline gives CDR1 SSHAT, CDR2 FNYEAQ (reference sequence). This CDR3 is 14 amino acids long.

This clone was observed a handful of times. The read terminates 3 residues before the CDR3 end, so the remaining end is supplied by the germline J gene. The genes are TRBV7-9 and TRBJ2-7, with 8 bases matching TRBD2. The length of the CDR3 is 15 residues. V shed 5 bases, J shed 2 bases, and the junction held 8 bases outside the gene matches. Germline CDR1 is SEHNR and CDR2 is FQNEAQ (reference sequence). This CDR3 reads CASSTLAGGAYEQYF. CDR3 DNA, as far as it was read: TGTGCCAGCAGCACCCTCGCGGGAGGAGCCTACGAG. Together with reference TRBV7-9 and TRBJ2-7, the CDR3 gives the full variable domain: DTGVSQNPRHKITKRGQNVTFRCDPISEHNRLYWYRQTLGQGPEFLTYFQNEAQLEKSRLLSDRFSAERPKGSFSTLEIQRTEQGDSAMYLCASSTLAGGAYEQYFGPGTRLTVT.

About this clone itself: The read ends 3 residues early relative to the CDR3; the germline J gene fills the gap. The rearrangement uses TRBV19 and TRBJ1-4; TRBD1 aligns across 11 bases. Looked up from germline, CDR1 is LNHDA and CDR2 is SQIVND (reference sequence). This CDR3 contains 15 residues. Trimming removed 7 bases from V and 1 base from J; junction bases left unmatched: 2. The CDR3 protein is CASTGQGGTNEKLFF. Incomplete CDR3 DNA: TGTGCCAGTACGGGACAGGGGGGAACTAATGAAAAA.

The sample holds a few counts of this clone. From the germline J gene comes the end of the CDR3, since the read stops 3 residues before it. This chain joins TRBV7-3 and TRBJ1-2; no clear D gene. Germline V lookup: CDR1 SGHTA, CDR2 FQGTGA. This CDR3 spans 14 amino acids. The part of the CDR3 DNA that was read is TGTGCCAGCAGCCCGAGCGGGAGTCCCTACGAC. Translated, it gives CASSPSGSPYD. The entire CDR3 sequence reads CASSPSGSPYDYTF. The full variable domain, rest sourced from reference TRBV7-3 and TRBJ1-2, is GAGVSQTPSNKVTEKGKYVELRCDPISGHTALYWYRQSLGQGPEFLIYFQGTGAADDSGLPNDRFFAVRPEGSVSTLKIQRTERGDSAVYLCASSPSGSPYDYTFGSGTRLTVV.